Presented here are 18 T cell receptor beta chains from one specimen sequenced in a study of T cell responses to AZD1222 COVID-19 vaccine. Sequencing was performed with immunoSEQ multiplex PCR; in TCRdb, only in-frame clones are kept and a portion is missing. The repertoire holds more than 90,000 clones, with more than 70% as singletons. The sequenced sample was peripheral blood, obtained 28 days after the second AZD1222 dose. These receptors came from an adult who received the AZD1222 COVID-19 vaccine.

The J gene is TRBJ1-1, the V gene TRBV5-1; 8 bases are a match to TRBD1. Germline trimming cut 3 bases from V and 5 bases from J; bases unmatched to any gene: 6. The CDR3 has 14 amino acids. CDR1 is SGHRS, CDR2 YFSETQ, per germline. The CDR3 sequence is CASSSGQGETEAFF. The CDR3 DNA reads as TGCGCCAGCAGCTCCGGACAGGGTGAGACTGAAGCTTTCTTT.

The chain recombines TRBV5-1 with TRBJ1-4; D gene uncertain. Per the germline V gene, CDR1 is SGHRS and CDR2 is YFSETQ. V was clipped by 0 bases and J by 6 bases, with 6 bases between them. CDR3 length: 13 amino acids. The CDR3 DNA reads TGCGCCAGCAGCTTGGGGGCGGATGAAAAACTGTTTTTT. Its translation: CASSLGADEKLFF.

This clone was observed a handful of times. This sequence joins TRBV3-1 (or the pseudogene TRBV3-2) and TRBJ2-1; 8 bases line up with TRBD2. CDR3 length: 16 residues. CDR1 and CDR2 (germline): LGHDT, YNNKEL (reference sequence). Trimming cost V 1 base and J 7 bases; bases outside gene matches: 9. DNA of the CDR3: TGTGCCAGCAGCCAAGTCCCAGCGGGGGAATCAAATGAGCAGTTCTTC. It yields the protein CASSQVPAGESNEQFF.

V gene TRBV6-5 combines with J gene TRBJ1-6; 7 nucleotides match TRBD1. The length of the CDR3 is 15 residues. Germline values: CDR1 MNHEY, CDR2 SVGAGI. The V segment lost 4 bases and the J segment 9 bases; nucleotides outside the gene matches: 9. The CDR3 protein is CASSSFPGGGSPLHF. CDR3 bases: TGTGCCAGCAGTTCATTTCCAGGGGGGGGTTCACCCCTCCACTTT.

This clone was counted once. The chain couples TRBV6-5 to TRBJ2-1, with TRBD2 matching over 11 bases. This CDR3 is built from 15 residues. Germline assignment: CDR1 MNHEY and CDR2 SVGAGI. V lost 6 bases, J lost 6 bases, and 7 bases stayed unmatched. The CDR3 reads CASSQGLAVGNEQFF. CDR3 coding DNA: TGTGCCAGCAGCCAGGGACTAGCGGTTGGCAATGAGCAGTTCTTC.

The chain carries TRBV6-5 and TRBJ2-3, with 10 bases fitting TRBD2. The J segment lost 6 bases and the V segment lost 8 bases, leaving 11 bases of the junction unmatched. The CDR3 contains 15 residues. Germline loops: CDR1 MNHEY, CDR2 SVGAGI. CDR3 loop: CASFASGGARDTQYF. The CDR3 nucleotides are TGTGCCAGCTTTGCCAGCGGGGGGGCTCGTGATACGCAGTATTTT.

The chain uses TRBV7-2 and TRBJ1-6; 8 nucleotides match TRBD1. There are 15 residues in the CDR3. In germline, CDR1 is SGHTA, CDR2 FQGNSA. Losses at the gene ends were 5 bases for V and 9 bases for J; bases not matched to a gene: 9. CDR3 in amino acids: CASSNGDRGFSPLHF. CDR3 in DNA: TGTGCCAGCAGCAACGGCGACAGGGGATTTTCACCCCTCCACTTT.

The gene calls are TRBV7-2 and TRBJ1-6; the match to TRBD1 covers 9 bases. The CDR3 has 15 residues. Germline V gives CDR1 SGHTA, CDR2 FQGNSA. V lost 7 bases and J lost 8; bases outside the gene matches: 9. Here the CDR3 reads CASKGQGLSDSPLHF. The CDR3 DNA follows: TGTGCCAGCAAAGGACAGGGGCTCTCAGATTCACCCCTCCACTTT.

The J gene is TRBJ2-5, the V gene TRBV19; D perhaps matches TRBD2 (6 bases). V shed 2 bases and J shed 2 bases, with 15 bases lying between them. Germline loops: CDR1 LNHDA, CDR2 SQIVND (reference sequence). The length of the CDR3 is 16 residues. The CDR3 DNA reads TGTGCCAGTAGTATAAGAATCGGTAGCGGACAAGAGACCCAGTACTTC. Translated, it gives CASSIRIGSGQETQYF. Full variable domain (rest looked up from reference TRBV19 and TRBJ2-5): DGGITQSPKYLFRKEGQNVTLSCEQNLNHDAMYWYRQDPGQGLRLIYYSQIVNDFQKGDIAEGYSVSREKKESFPLTVTSAQKNPTAFYLCASSIRIGSGQETQYFGPGTRLLVL.

The V and J genes are TRBV7-9 and TRBJ1-4; no clear D gene. Germline assignment: CDR1 SEHNR and CDR2 FQNEAQ (reference sequence). CDR3 size: 14 residues. The V gene lost 1 base and the J gene lost 4 bases, with 7 bases spanning the gap. In DNA form, the CDR3 reads TGTGCCAGCAGCTTAGATGGGGATAATGAAAAACTGTTTTTT. Its translation is CASSLDGDNEKLFF.

Here the CDR3 DNA reads TGTGCCAGCAGTGAAATGGGACTAGCGGGAGACGAGCAGTACTTC. It is translated as CASSEMGLAGDEQYF. This chain connects TRBV2 to TRBJ2-7; TRBD2 matches 14 bases. V shed 2 bases and J 5 bases; nucleotides not matched to a gene: 2. CDR1 and CDR2 from the germline V gene are SNHLY and FYNNEI. The CDR3 loop spans 15 amino acids.

V is TRBV4-3 and J is TRBJ2-7; TRBD2 matches at 10 bases. This CDR3 spans 15 amino acids. V lost 0 bases and J lost 2; bases outside the gene matches: 1. From germline, CDR1 is LGHNA and CDR2 YSLEER. In nucleotides, the CDR3 is TGCGCCAGCAGCCAAGATACTAGCGGGACCTACGAGCAGTACTTC. It translates to CASSQDTSGTYEQYF.

This rearrangement joins TRBV11-2 to TRBJ2-7; 16 bases map to TRBD2. CDR1 is SGHAT and CDR2 is FQNNGV in the germline V gene. This CDR3 comprises 19 residues. J was trimmed by 5 bases and V by 5 bases; bases with no gene match: 15. The CDR3 sequence: CASSPQISGTSGRADEQYF. CDR3 in DNA: TGTGCCAGCAGCCCTCAAATCTCCGGGACTAGCGGGAGGGCCGACGAGCAGTACTTC.

The rearrangement joins TRBV10-3 to TRBJ1-6; D gene uncertain. From germline, CDR1 is ENHRY and CDR2 SYGVKD. The V end lost 0 bases, the J end lost 11 bases, and 8 bases lay between the germline ends. The CDR3 has 13 residues. The chain's CDR3 is CAISESASPPLHF. CDR3 coding DNA: TGTGCCATCAGTGAGTCGGCCAGCCCACCCCTCCACTTT.

The chain combines TRBV6-4 with TRBJ1-3, with a possible D match to TRBD1 (5 bases). This CDR3 has 15 amino acids. V lost 7 bases and J lost 0, with 13 bases in between. Germline CDR1 and CDR2: MRHNA and SNTAGT. CDR3: CASNNGGGSGNTIYF. The CDR3 DNA reads as TGTGCCAGCAACAATGGGGGAGGCTCTGGAAACACCATATATTTT.

CDR3 protein: CASSQPDRPYEQYF. For the CDR3, the DNA is TGCGCCAGCAGCCAACCTGACAGGCCCTACGAGCAGTACTTC. V gene TRBV4-1 combines with J gene TRBJ2-7, with D possibly being TRBD1 (6 bases). V dropped 2 bases and J dropped 2 bases, with 10 bases sitting between them. CDR1 and CDR2 from the germline V gene are MGHRA and YSYEKL. The CDR3 runs 14 residues.

The J gene is TRBJ2-1, the V gene TRBV9, with D hard to call. Per the germline V gene, CDR1 is SGDLS and CDR2 is YYNGEE. This CDR3 has 13 amino acids. V lost 3 bases and J lost 0, with 4 bases in between. The CDR3 nucleotides are TGTGCCAGCAGCGACAGCTCCTACAATGAGCAGTTCTTC. Translated, it gives CASSDSSYNEQFF.

The chain links TRBV27 to TRBJ2-2; 10 positions match TRBD2. CDR1 and CDR2 from the germline V gene are MNHEY and SMNVEV (reference sequence). Trimming at V came to 6 bases and at J to 4 bases, leaving 17 bases not matched to a gene. The length of the CDR3 is 19 residues. For the CDR3, the DNA is TGTGCCAGCAGACCCCCCCGGGGTAGCGGGAGGTTGGCCACCGGGGAGCTGTTTTTT. Its translation: CASRPPRGSGRLATGELFF.